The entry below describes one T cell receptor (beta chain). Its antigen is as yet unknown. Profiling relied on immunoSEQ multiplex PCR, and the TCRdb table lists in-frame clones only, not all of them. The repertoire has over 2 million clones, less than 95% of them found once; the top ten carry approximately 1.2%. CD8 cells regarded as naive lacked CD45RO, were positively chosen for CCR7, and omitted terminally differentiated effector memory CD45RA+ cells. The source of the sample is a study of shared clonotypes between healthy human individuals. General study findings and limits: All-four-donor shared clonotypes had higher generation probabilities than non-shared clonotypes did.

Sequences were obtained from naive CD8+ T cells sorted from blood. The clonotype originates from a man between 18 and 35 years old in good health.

This CDR3 reads CASSFSQDPYNEQFF. CDR3 bases: TGTGCCAGCAGCTTTAGTCAGGACCCCTACAATGAGCAGTTCTTC. The rearrangement links TRBV7-9 to TRBJ2-1; D remains unclear. Per germline, CDR1 SEHNR and CDR2 FQNEAQ (reference sequence). This CDR3 comprises 15 residues. V was pared by 3 bases and J by 2 bases, with 11 bases between. Based on the CDR3 plus reference TRBV7-9 and TRBJ2-1, the full variable domain is DTGVSQNPRHKITKRGQNVTFRCDPISEHNRLYWYRQTLGQGPEFLTYFQNEAQLEKSRLLSDRFSAERPKGSFSTLEIQRTEQGDSAMYLCASSFSQDPYNEQFFGPGTRLTVL.